The source of this T cell receptor (beta chain) is a study of T cell changes during pregnancy in multiple sclerosis. TCRdb keeps only in-frame clones here, not all; method: immunoSEQ multiplex PCR. The sample shows around 88,000 clones, just over 90% of them seen only once. This clone was seen once. The starting material was peripheral blood, obtained after pregnancy. The origin of this receptor is a female donor in good health, enrolled as a control in a pregnancy study.

In nucleotides, the CDR3 is TGTGCCAGTACCCTTGGCGGTAGCTACAATGAGCAGTTCTTC. It yields the protein CASTLGGSYNEQFF. The rearrangement joins TRBV19 to TRBJ2-1; no clear D. CDR3 length: 14 residues. Trimming took off 7 bases at V and 3 bases at J, with 13 bases between the two ends. CDR1 LNHDA and CDR2 SQIVND come from the germline V gene (reference sequence).